The 10 T cell receptor beta chains presented below share a single source sample, sequenced in a study of regulatory T cells in long-lasting Graves disease. According to the study, TCR beta libraries were built with iRepertoire HTBI primers and CDR3-region Arm-PCR. TCRdb independently ran MiXCR on the multiplex PCR reads; one entry per CDR3 protein. The data contain about 430,000 distinct CDR3 sequences, 14% to 15% of them singletons. Time point defined: newly diagnosed GD, antithyroid drugs for less than 3 months. The TCR library used RNA extracted from PBMCs. The same sample was also studied in work on T cells in Graves' hyperthyroidism and ophthalmopathy.

The material sequenced was peripheral blood mononuclear cells (PBMCs), taken at new diagnosis, from a patient treated with antithyroid drugs. The receptors come from a woman between 40 and 55 years old with Graves disease.

This clonotype was found many times. The chain uses TRBV12-5 and TRBJ2-5; D is uncertain. This CDR3 region has 12 residues. Germline loops: CDR1 LGHNT, CDR2 FRNRAP. V dropped 9 bases and J dropped 4 bases, with 12 bases sitting between them. In nucleotides, the CDR3 is TGTGCTAGCCAGGCCGAACGAGAGACCCAGTACTTC. Amino acid sequence: CASQAERETQYF.

The gene calls are TRBV24-1 and TRBJ1-2; D unclear. Trimming stripped 5 bases from V and 6 bases from J, with 12 bases between. The CDR3 is made up of 13 amino acids. CDR1 KGHDR and CDR2 SFDVKD come from the germline V gene. The CDR3 DNA follows: TGTGCCACCAGTGTGGCGTCCGGGGATGGCTACACCTTC. Protein product: CATSVASGDGYTF.

This chain joins TRBV15 and TRBJ2-5, with 8 bases fitting TRBD1. This CDR3 comprises 15 residues. Per germline, CDR1 LNHNV and CDR2 YYDKDF (reference sequence). Losses at the gene ends were 4 bases for V and 4 bases for J; bases not matched to a gene: 8. CDR3: CATSTAGGAGETQYF. The CDR3 nucleotides are TGTGCCACCAGCACCGCAGGGGGCGCAGGAGAGACCCAGTACTTC.

In this sample, this clonotype turned up many times. The chain is built from TRBV15 and TRBJ1-5; D unresolved. V lost 1 base to trimming and J lost 0 bases, with 7 bases between them. This CDR3 is built from 15 residues. In germline, CDR1 is LNHNV, CDR2 YYDKDF (reference sequence). The CDR3 region is CATSRGSVSNQPQHF. CDR3 DNA sequence: TGTGCCACCAGCAGAGGGTCAGTTAGCAATCAGCCCCAGCATTTT.

J is TRBJ2-1 and V is TRBV6-2 or TRBV6-3; 9 positions match TRBD2. This CDR3 is built from 18 residues. J gave up 9 bases and V 3 bases, and 18 bases lay outside the gene matches. Germline V CDR1 and CDR2: MNHEY, SVGEGT. This CDR3 is CASSYEIAGVRAHSEQFF. DNA of the CDR3: TGTGCCAGCAGTTATGAAATAGCGGGAGTCCGGGCCCACAGTGAGCAGTTCTTC.

This clonotype has at least ten counts. V and J are TRBV29-1 and TRBJ1-1, with D hard to call. Germline V CDR1 and CDR2: SQVTM, ANQGSEA. The CDR3 spans 13 residues. V shed 2 bases and J shed 3 bases, with 10 bases lying between them. CDR3 sequence: CSVESQIHTEAFF. The CDR3 DNA reads as TGCAGCGTTGAAAGTCAGATACACACTGAAGCTTTCTTT.

This clonotype was observed a handful of times. This sequence joins TRBV5-1 and TRBJ2-2; no definite D call. Trimming took 0 bases from V and 1 from J, leaving 7 bases between them. CDR3 length: 15 amino acids. Germline V CDR1 and CDR2: SGHRS, YFSETQ. CDR3 region: CASSLGSGNTGELFF. The DNA for the CDR3 is TGCGCCAGCAGCTTGGGGTCGGGGAACACCGGGGAGCTGTTTTTT.

This clonotype came up many times. V usage is TRBV2 and J usage is TRBJ2-3; D is ambiguous. The CDR3 extends over 14 amino acids. Per germline, CDR1 SNHLY and CDR2 FYNNEI. The V and J ends lost 4 bases and 0 bases respectively, with 8 bases between them. The CDR3 region has the DNA TGTGCCAGCAGTGCCACCGAGAGCACAGATACGCAGTATTTT. Translation gives CASSATESTDTQYF.

This clonotype was recorded at least ten times. This chain joins TRBV30 and TRBJ1-1, with 7 bases matching TRBD1. V was pared by 5 bases and J by 1 base, with 10 bases of the junction left unmatched. Looked up from germline, CDR1 is GTSNPN and CDR2 is SVGIG (reference sequence). This CDR3 comprises 15 residues. CDR3 nucleotides: TGTGCCTGGCAGACAGGGAGCGCCGGGAACACTGAAGCTTTCTTT. This encodes CAWQTGSAGNTEAFF.

This clonotype appeared a few times. The V gene is TRBV12-3 or TRBV12-4, the J gene TRBJ2-2, with 7 bases matching TRBD1. The CDR3 consists of 13 residues. The trim removed 9 bases at V and 6 bases at J, leaving 7 bases unmatched. This CDR3 reads CASVRTGPGELFF. The CDR3 nucleotides read TGTGCCAGTGTCAGGACAGGCCCCGGGGAGCTGTTTTTT.